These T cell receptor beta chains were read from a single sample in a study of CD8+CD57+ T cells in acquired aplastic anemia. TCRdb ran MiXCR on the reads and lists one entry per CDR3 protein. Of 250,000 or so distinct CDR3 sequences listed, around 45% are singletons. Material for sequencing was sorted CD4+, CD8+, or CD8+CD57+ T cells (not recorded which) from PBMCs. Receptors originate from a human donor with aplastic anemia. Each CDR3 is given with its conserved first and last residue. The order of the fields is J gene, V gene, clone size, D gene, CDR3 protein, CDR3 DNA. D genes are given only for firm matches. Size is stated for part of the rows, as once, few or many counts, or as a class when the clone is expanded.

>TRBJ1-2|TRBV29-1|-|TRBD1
CSVEEEGTGTYGYTF
TGCAGCGTTGAAGAGGAGGGGACAGGGACCTATGGCTACACCTTC
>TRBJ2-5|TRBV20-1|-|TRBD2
CSARDGAGEGETQYF
TGCAGTGCTAGAGATGGGGCGGGGGAGGGAGAGACCCAGTACTTC
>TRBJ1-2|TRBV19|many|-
CASSIGRTDNYGYTF
TGTGCCAGTAGTATAGGACGGACGGATAACTATGGCTACACCTTC
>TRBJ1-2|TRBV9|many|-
CASSVPGGPGYTF
TGTGCCAGCAGCGTTCCCGGAGGTCCTGGCTACACCTTC
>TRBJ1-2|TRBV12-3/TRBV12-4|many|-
CASSPDRTTYGYTF
TGTGCCAGCAGTCCAGACAGGACTACCTATGGCTACACCTTC
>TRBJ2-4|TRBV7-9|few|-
CASAASSGFWMRTKNIQYF
TGTGCCAGCGCAGCTTCTTCAGGGTTTTGGATGAGAACCAAAAACATTCAGTACTTC
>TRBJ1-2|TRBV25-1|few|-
CASSEEKGFNYGYTF
TGTGCCAGCAGTGAAGAAAAGGGGTTTAACTATGGCTACACCTTC
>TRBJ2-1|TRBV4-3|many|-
CASSQGFSSYNEQFF
TGCGCCAGCAGCCAAGGCTTTAGCTCCTACAATGAGCAATTCTTC
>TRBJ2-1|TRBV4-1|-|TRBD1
CASSHSGGGPYNEQFF
TGCGCCAGCAGCCACTCAGGGGGCGGGCCCTACAATGAGCAGTTCTTC
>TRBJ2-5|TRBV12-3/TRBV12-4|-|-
CASSPHHTPRQYF
TGTGCCAGCAGTCCCCATCATACCCCTCGGCAGTACTTC
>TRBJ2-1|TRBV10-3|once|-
CASSVGTRNNEQFF
TGTGCCAGCAGTGTGGGCACTCGTAACAATGAGCAGTTCTTC
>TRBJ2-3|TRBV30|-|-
CAWSVTDTDTQYF
TGTGCCTGGAGTGTTACGGACACAGATACGCAGTATTTT
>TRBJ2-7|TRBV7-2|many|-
CASSLALLYEQYF
TGTGCCAGCAGCTTAGCCTTGCTCTACGAGCAGTACTTC
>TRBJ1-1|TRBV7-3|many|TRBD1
CASSFDRGRAFF
TGTGCCAGCAGCTTCGACAGGGGTCGAGCTTTCTTT
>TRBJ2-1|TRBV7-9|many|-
CASIEAGNEQFF
TGTGCCAGCATCGAAGCAGGGAATGAGCAGTTCTTC
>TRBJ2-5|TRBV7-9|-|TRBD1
CASSARDREQYF
TGTGCCAGCAGCGCCCGGGACAGGGAGCAGTACTTC
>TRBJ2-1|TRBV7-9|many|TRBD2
CASSLQAGGRNEQFF
TGTGCCAGCAGCTTACAAGCGGGAGGGAGGAATGAGCAGTTCTTC
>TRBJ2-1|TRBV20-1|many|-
CSARDRGMSYNEQFF
TGCAGTGCTAGAGACCGGGGCATGAGCTACAATGAGCAGTTCTTC
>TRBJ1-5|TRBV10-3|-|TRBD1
CAISESTGRSQPQHF
TGTGCCATCAGTGAGTCGACAGGGCGAAGTCAGCCCCAGCATTTT
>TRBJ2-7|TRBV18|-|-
CASSTRDTSYEQYF
TGTGCCAGCTCGACGAGGGACACGTCCTACGAGCAGTACTTC
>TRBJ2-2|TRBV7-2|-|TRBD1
CASSPAVGTGGAGELFF
TGTGCCAGCAGCCCCGCTGTTGGGACAGGGGGGGCCGGGGAGCTGTTTTTT
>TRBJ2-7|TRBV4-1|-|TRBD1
CASSQERRGREQYF
TGCGCCAGCAGCCAAGAACGCAGGGGGCGGGAGCAGTACTTC
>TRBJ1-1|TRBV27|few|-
CASSLAGLNTEAFF
TGTGCCAGCAGTTTAGCAGGTTTAAACACTGAAGCTTTCTTT
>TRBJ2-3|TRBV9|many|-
CASSVATDTQYF
TGTGCCAGCAGCGTAGCCACAGATACGCAGTATTTT
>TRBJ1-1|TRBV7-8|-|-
CASSTPGGNTEAFF
TGTGCCAGCAGCACCCCCGGGGGTAACACTGAAGCTTTCTTT
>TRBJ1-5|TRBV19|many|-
CATKVGAGGSNQPQHF
TGTGCCACAAAAGTAGGGGCCGGGGGTAGCAATCAGCCCCAGCATTTT
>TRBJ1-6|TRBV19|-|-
CASSQDRDGGSYNSPLHF
TGCGCCAGCAGCCAAGATCGGGACGGAGGCTCCTATAATTCACCCCTCCACTTT
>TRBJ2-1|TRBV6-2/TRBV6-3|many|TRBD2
CASRVAGGNNEQFF
TGTGCCAGCAGAGTAGCGGGGGGAAACAATGAGCAGTTCTTC
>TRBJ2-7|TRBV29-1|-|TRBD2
CSAKGLAGYEQYF
TGCAGCGCCAAGGGACTAGCGGGATACGAGCAGTACTTC
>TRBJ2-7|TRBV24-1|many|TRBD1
CATSDSSTGGKYEQYF
TGTGCCACCAGTGATTCGTCGACAGGGGGAAAGTACGAGCAGTACTTC
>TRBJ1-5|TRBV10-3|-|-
CAIYGPQHF
TGTGCCATCTATGGGCCCCAGCATTTT
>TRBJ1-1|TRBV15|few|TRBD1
CATSRLRWDSLGAFF
TGTGCCACCAGCAGGCTACGATGGGACAGTCTTGGAGCTTTCTTT
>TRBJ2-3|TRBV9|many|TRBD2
CASSVGVGGGTDTQYF
TGTGCCAGCAGCGTAGGGGTGGGGGGGGGCACAGATACGCAGTATTTT
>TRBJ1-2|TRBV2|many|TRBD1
CASSITEGQRAYGYTF
TGTGCCAGCAGCATCACGGAGGGACAGCGAGCCTATGGCTACACCTTC
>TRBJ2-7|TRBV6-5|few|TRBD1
CASSSTGAYEQYF
TGTGCCAGCAGTTCAACAGGGGCCTACGAGCAGTACTTC
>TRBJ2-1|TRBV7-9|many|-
CAILDGRFWDEQFF
TGTGCCATCTTAGACGGTCGGTTTTGGGATGAGCAGTTCTTC
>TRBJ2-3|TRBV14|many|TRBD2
CASSQDPLASDTQYF
TGTGCCAGCAGCCAAGATCCACTAGCGTCAGATACGCAGTATTTT
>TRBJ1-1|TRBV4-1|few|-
CASTLTDNAEAFF
TGCGCCAGCACCCTGACAGACAACGCTGAAGCTTTCTTT
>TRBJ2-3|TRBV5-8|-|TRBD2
CASSSGPGTSSDTQYF
TGTGCCAGCAGCTCCGGTCCCGGGACTAGCTCAGATACGCAGTATTTT
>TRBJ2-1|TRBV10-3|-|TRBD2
CATSLLAGRDGEQFF
TGTGCCACCTCCCTACTAGCGGGGAGGGATGGGGAGCAGTTCTTC
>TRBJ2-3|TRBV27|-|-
CASGTGRHTQYF
TGTGCCAGCGGGACCGGGAGACATACGCAGTATTTT
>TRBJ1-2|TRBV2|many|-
CASVRGLPYGYTF
TGTGCCAGCGTGAGAGGCCTACCCTATGGCTACACCTTC
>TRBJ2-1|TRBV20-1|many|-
CSARNPGVVPEQFF
TGCAGTGCTAGAAACCCGGGGGTGGTTCCTGAGCAGTTCTTC
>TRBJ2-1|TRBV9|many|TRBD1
CASSFRDRNNEQFF
TGTGCCAGCAGCTTCCGGGACAGAAACAATGAGCAGTTCTTC
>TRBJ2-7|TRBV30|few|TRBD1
CAWSLGTGDYEQYF
TGTGCCTGGAGTCTGGGGACAGGGGACTACGAGCAGTACTTC
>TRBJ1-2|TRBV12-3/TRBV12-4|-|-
CASSEGTFVYTF
TGTGCCAGCAGCGAGGGGACTTTCGTCTACACCTTC
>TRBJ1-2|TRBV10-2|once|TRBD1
CASSGPADRGRLDGYTF
TGCGCCAGCAGTGGGCCTGCGGACAGGGGGCGCTTGGATGGCTACACCTTC
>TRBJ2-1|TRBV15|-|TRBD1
CATSRTGDVFGNEQFF
TGTGCCACCAGCAGGACAGGGGATGTTTTTGGTAATGAGCAGTTCTTC
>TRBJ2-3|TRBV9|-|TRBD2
CASSDGGGFTGTQYF
TGTGCCAGCAGCGACGGGGGGGGGTTCACAGGTACGCAGTATTTT
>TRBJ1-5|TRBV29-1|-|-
CSASDGINQPQHF
TGCAGCGCCAGTGATGGTATCAATCAGCCCCAGCATTTT
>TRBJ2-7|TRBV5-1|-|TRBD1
CASSWGTGDEQYF
TGCGCCAGCAGCTGGGGGACAGGGGACGAGCAGTACTTC
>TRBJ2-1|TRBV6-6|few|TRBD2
CASSKTSGGNNEQFF
TGTGCCAGCAGTAAGACTAGCGGGGGGAACAATGAGCAGTTCTTC
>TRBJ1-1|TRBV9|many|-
CASSYREKNTEAFF
TGTGCCAGCAGCTACAGGGAGAAAAACACTGAAGCTTTCTTT
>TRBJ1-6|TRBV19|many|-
CASSMVGGDEYNSPLHF
TGTGCCAGTAGTATGGTCGGGGGCGATGAGTATAATTCACCCCTCCACTTT
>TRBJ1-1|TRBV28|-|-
CASSPGPPNTEAFF
TGTGCCAGCAGTCCGGGACCGCCGAACACTGAAGCTTTCTTT
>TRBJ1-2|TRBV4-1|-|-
CASSQDGFNYGYTF
TGCGCCAGCAGCCAAGACGGATTTAACTATGGCTACACCTTC
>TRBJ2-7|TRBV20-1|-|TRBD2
CSAQGSGGTSLYEQYF
TGCAGTGCGCAGGGATCGGGTGGGACTAGCTTGTACGAGCAGTACTTC
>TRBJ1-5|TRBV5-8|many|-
CASSLHQPQHF
TGTGCCAGCAGCTTGCACCAGCCCCAGCATTTT
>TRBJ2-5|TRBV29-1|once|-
CSVEDRETQYF
TGCAGCGTTGAAGATCGAGAGACCCAGTACTTC